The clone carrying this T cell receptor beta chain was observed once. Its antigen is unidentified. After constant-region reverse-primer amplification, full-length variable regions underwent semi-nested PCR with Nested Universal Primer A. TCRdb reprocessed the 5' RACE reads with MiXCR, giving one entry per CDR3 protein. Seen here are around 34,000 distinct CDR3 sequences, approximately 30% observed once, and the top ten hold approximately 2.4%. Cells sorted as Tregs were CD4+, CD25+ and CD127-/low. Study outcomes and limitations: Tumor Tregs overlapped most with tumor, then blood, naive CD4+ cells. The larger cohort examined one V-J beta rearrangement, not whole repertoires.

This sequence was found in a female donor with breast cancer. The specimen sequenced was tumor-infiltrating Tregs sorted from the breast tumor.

Here the CDR3 DNA reads TGCAGTGCTAAGCGGACTAGCTTCCATGAGCAGTTCTTC. Translated, it gives CSAKRTSFHEQFF. The chain carries TRBV20-1 and TRBJ2-1; the match to TRBD2 covers 8 bases. Looked up from germline, CDR1 is DFQATT and CDR2 is SNEGSKA (reference sequence). The CDR3 contains 13 residues. The trim removed 4 bases at V and 8 bases at J, leaving 7 bases unmatched.